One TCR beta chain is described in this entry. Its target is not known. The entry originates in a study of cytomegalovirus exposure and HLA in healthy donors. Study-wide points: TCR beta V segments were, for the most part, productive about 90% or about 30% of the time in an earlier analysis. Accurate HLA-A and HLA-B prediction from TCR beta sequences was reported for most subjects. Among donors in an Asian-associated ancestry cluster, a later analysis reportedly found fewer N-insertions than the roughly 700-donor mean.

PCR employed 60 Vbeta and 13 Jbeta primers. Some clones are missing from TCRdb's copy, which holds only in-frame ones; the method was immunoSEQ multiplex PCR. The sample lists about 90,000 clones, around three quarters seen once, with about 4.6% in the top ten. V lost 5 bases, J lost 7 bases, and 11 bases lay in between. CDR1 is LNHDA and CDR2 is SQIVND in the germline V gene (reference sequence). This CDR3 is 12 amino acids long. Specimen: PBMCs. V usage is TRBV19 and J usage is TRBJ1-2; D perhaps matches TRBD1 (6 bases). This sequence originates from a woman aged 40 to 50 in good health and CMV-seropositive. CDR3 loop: CASSSHRAGYTF. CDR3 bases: TGTGCCAGTAGTTCTCACAGGGCTGGCTACACCTTC. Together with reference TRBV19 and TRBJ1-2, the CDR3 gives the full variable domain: DGGITQSPKYLFRKEGQNVTLSCEQNLNHDAMYWYRQDPGQGLRLIYYSQIVNDFQKGDIAEGYSVSREKKESFPLTVTSAQKNPTAFYLCASSSHRAGYTFGSGTRLTVV.